This T cell receptor beta chain was documented in a study of spatial heterogeneity in lung cancer. Study-level background: Each unique TCR and UMI combination was seen more than ten times on average in raw reads.

Study-level findings and limits: The study found that expanded intratumoral alpha and beta TCR counts tracked tumor mutation counts.

Time point specified: sample taken at primary tumor resection. The cohort: approximately 74 early-stage, untreated non-small cell lung cancer patients. In each case, whole RNA from tumor, nontumor lung or frozen PBMC was sequenced unsorted. TCRdb re-analysed the 5' RACE reads in MiXCR, keeping a single row per CDR3 protein. The sample lists fewer than 15,000 distinct CDR3 sequences, 3% to 4.5% seen once, with less than 10% in the top ten. This clonotype is medium-sized (0.01 to 0.1%). What it binds is not known. This sample comprised lung tumor tissue, obtained at surgery. The clonotype comes from a male donor with early-stage non-small cell lung cancer.

CDR3 nucleotides: TGTGCCAGCAGCCGAGGAGGGCCAGAGACCCAGTACTTC. Its translation: CASSRGGPETQYF. The rearrangement uses TRBV3-1 and TRBJ2-5, with D maybe TRBD2 (6 bases). CDR1 is LGHDT and CDR2 is YNNKEL in the germline V gene (reference sequence). Trimming removed 4 bases at V and 4 bases at J, with 10 bases between. The CDR3 totals 13 residues.